The T cell receptor beta chain under discussion was sequenced for a study of regulatory T cells in long-lasting Graves disease. The time point: newly diagnosed GD, antithyroid drugs for less than 3 months. There was RNA extracted from PBMCs, and the TCR library was made from it. The CDR3 contains 13 residues. From germline, CDR1 is SGDLS and CDR2 YYNGEE. V shed 6 bases and J shed 6 bases, with 14 bases lying between them. Libraries of TCR beta came from iRepertoire HTBI primers plus Arm-PCR of CDR3 regions. Each CDR3 protein gets one entry after TCRdb re-called the multiplex PCR reads with MiXCR. The sample gives approximately 440,000 distinct CDR3 sequences, roughly 15% of which show up once; more than 10% is in the top ten. These data also featured in a second study, about T cells in Graves' hyperthyroidism and ophthalmopathy. As that study records: The primer set for the first-round RT-PCR of the TCR CDR3 was HTBI. Blood also held most thyroid clonotypes expanded beyond 0.001.

Specimen: peripheral blood mononuclear cells (PBMCs), collected at new diagnosis, from a patient treated with antithyroid drugs. The receptor was derived from a man in his forties with Graves disease. The V call is TRBV9, the J call TRBJ2-3; the D gene is possibly TRBD2 (5 bases). The CDR3 bases are TGTGCCAGCAATTCCCCGGGCGGGGATACGCAGTATTTT. It is translated as CASNSPGGDTQYF.